Sequencing of this T cell receptor beta chain was carried out in a study of T-cell reconstitution after alpha-beta-depleted transplantation in children. Unique molecular identifiers featured in how the TCRbeta library was prepared. Using its own MiXCR run on the PCR reads, TCRdb lists one record per CDR3 protein. The sample has fewer than 400,000 distinct CDR3 sequences, around 21% seen once; the top ten hold 3.5% to 4%. Losses at the gene ends were 6 bases for V and 3 bases for J; bases not matched to a gene: 12. The germline V gene encodes CDR1 DFQATT and CDR2 SNEGSKA (reference sequence). The CDR3 sequence is 15 residues long.

Source: PBMCs from the stem cell graft donor, taken from the stem cell graft. The chain links TRBV20-1 to TRBJ1-2, with 8 nucleotides matching TRBD1. This sequence was found in a human donor who donated a stem cell graft to a child with acute myeloid leukemia. The CDR3 sequence is CSAPLRTGKDYGYTF. CDR3 DNA sequence: TGCAGTGCCCCACTGCGGACAGGGAAGGACTATGGCTACACCTTC.